This T cell receptor (beta chain) was recorded in a study of shared T cell receptors in the human thymus. Clones were sequenced by immunoSEQ multiplex PCR, and TCRdb holds only the in-frame ones, with some missing. Altogether approximately 400,000 clones are present, more than 85% being singletons, with the ten largest covering 0.015% to 0.025%. There are 15 residues in the CDR3. Germline assignment: CDR1 MNHEY and CDR2 SMNVEV (reference sequence). V was pared by 4 bases and J by 2 bases, with 3 bases of the junction left unmatched. What was sequenced was thymocytes. The sequence was collected from a human donor. V gene TRBV27 combines with J gene TRBJ1-5; 9 bases are a match to TRBD1. This chain's CDR3 is CASSSRQGGNQPQHF. The CDR3 DNA reads as TGTGCCAGCAGTTCCCGACAGGGGGGCAATCAGCCCCAGCATTTT.